The 19 T cell receptor beta chains given below trace back to one sample, sequenced in a study of CD8+ T cells in alopecia areata. In each case, RNA was isolated and then reverse transcribed into cDNA as the sequencing template. This table comes from immunoSEQ multiplex PCR, and its TCRdb copy is limited to in-frame clones, with some not included. In the table there are 150,000 to 200,000 clones, around 64% of which are singletons. The treatment here: oral pan-JAK inhibitor, 5-10 mg twice daily. The sequencing here drew on CD4+ T cells sorted from blood, taken between weeks 47 and 50, from a patient treated with tofacitinib. These receptors all come from a human donor with alopecia areata.

This clone was seen only a few times. DNA of the CDR3: TGTGCCAGCAGCCAAGTAAGCAACACCGGGGAGCTGTTTTTT. The encoded protein is CASSQVSNTGELFF. The gene calls are TRBV16 and TRBJ2-2; no reliable D call. Germline V gives CDR1 KGHSY, CDR2 FQNENV. The V gene lost 2 bases and the J gene lost 2 bases, with 6 bases spanning the gap. The length of the CDR3 is 14 residues.

This chain connects TRBV11-2 to TRBJ1-5, with TRBD1 as a possible D gene (6 bases). Germline assignment: CDR1 SGHAT and CDR2 FQNNGV. The CDR3 is made up of 13 amino acids. Trimming took 1 base from V and 5 from J, leaving 6 bases between them. CDR3 loop: CASSLAGDQPQHF. DNA of the CDR3: TGTGCCAGCAGCTTAGCAGGGGATCAGCCCCAGCATTTT.

The chain couples TRBV7-2 to TRBJ1-5; the D gene is possibly TRBD1 (5 bases). This CDR3 region has 17 residues. Germline V CDR1 and CDR2: SGHTA, FQGNSA. V lost 2 bases to trimming and J lost 3 bases, with 17 bases between them. The CDR3 DNA sequence: TGTGCCAGCAGCTTAACCTTCCCCGGCAGGGTCAATCAGCCCCAGCATTTT. This translates into CASSLTFPGRVNQPQHF.

The J gene is TRBJ2-5, the V gene TRBV29-1, with 10 bases lining up with TRBD1. V was pared by 6 bases and J by 4 bases, with 14 bases of the junction left unmatched. There are 16 residues in the CDR3. Looked up from germline, CDR1 is SQVTM and CDR2 is ANQGSEA. CDR3 sequence: CSVKLIGQGVIETQYF. The DNA for the CDR3 is TGCAGCGTCAAACTGATCGGACAGGGGGTGATAGAGACCCAGTACTTC.

The V call is TRBV29-1, the J call TRBJ1-2; 7 nucleotides match TRBD1. CDR1 and CDR2 (germline): SQVTM, ANQGSEA. V lost 6 bases to trimming and J lost 6 bases; unmatched junction nucleotides: 4. This CDR3 has 11 residues. CDR3 region: CSVQGYDGYTF. The CDR3 coding sequence is TGCAGCGTACAGGGGTATGATGGCTACACCTTC.

J is TRBJ2-1 and V is TRBV29-1, with 10 nucleotides matching TRBD1. After removal of 1 base from V and 10 bases from J, the junction contained 13 bases not matched to a gene. The CDR3 runs 16 residues. Germline V gene data show CDR1 as SQVTM and CDR2 as ANQGSEA. The CDR3 DNA sequence: TGCAGCGTTGAAGCCTTTCCCGGGACAGGGGTTCAAGAGCAGTTCTTC. This gives the protein CSVEAFPGTGVQEQFF.

This clone turned up a few times. J is TRBJ1-2 and V is TRBV6-5, with D perhaps matching TRBD1 (5 bases). Trimming cost V 4 bases and J 7 bases, with 19 bases left between them. The germline CDR1 and CDR2 sequences are MNHEY and SVGAGI. The CDR3 has 15 residues. CDR3: CASSSIGTAGFGYTF. The DNA of the CDR3 is TGTGCCAGCAGTTCCATAGGGACCGCCGGCTTTGGCTACACCTTC.

The V gene is TRBV29-1, the J gene TRBJ1-1; no definite D call. V lost 4 bases and J 0 bases, leaving 9 bases between the germline ends. The CDR3 loop spans 13 amino acids. The germline V gene has CDR1 SQVTM and CDR2 ANQGSEA. As DNA, the CDR3 is TGCAGCGTTGCCATGGGGTTGAACACTGAAGCTTTCTTT. Protein: CSVAMGLNTEAFF.

The chain has TRBV10-3 and TRBJ2-2; TRBD1 aligns across 7 bases. Trimming cost V 9 bases and J 5 bases; bases outside gene matches: 9. Germline CDR1 reads ENHRY; CDR2 reads SYGVKD. This CDR3 is 14 amino acids long. The CDR3 sequence: CAITRDRGTGELFF. The CDR3 region has the DNA TGTGCCATAACCCGGGACAGAGGGACCGGGGAGCTGTTTTTT.

This clone was detected once. The V gene is TRBV25-1, the J gene TRBJ1-4; D not resolved. This CDR3 region has 14 residues. In germline, CDR1 is MGHDK, CDR2 SYGVNS. Trimming shortened V by 0 bases and J by 12 bases, and 14 bases separated the two germline ends. CDR3 protein: CASSEYGDYGELFF. The CDR3 DNA is TGTGCCAGCAGTGAATACGGGGATTATGGCGAACTGTTTTTT.

This chain connects TRBV18 to TRBJ2-7; D unresolved. CDR3 size: 14 residues. V gave up 5 bases and J gave up 2 bases, with 13 bases separating them. Per germline, CDR1 KGHSH and CDR2 LQKENI. The CDR3 DNA sequence: TGTGCCAGCTCAGAGTCCGGGCCACCCTACGAGCAGTACTTC. Amino acids: CASSESGPPYEQYF.

The V and J genes are TRBV19 and TRBJ1-3; D gene unclear. The CDR3 consists of 13 residues. V lost 7 bases and J lost 4, with 11 bases in between. Germline CDR1 LNHDA, CDR2 SQIVND (reference sequence). Here the CDR3 reads CASNPTKGNTIYF. CDR3 bases: TGTGCCAGTAACCCGACAAAGGGAAACACCATATATTTT.

DNA for the CDR3: TGTGCCAGCAGTCATCAGGGGGAGAATTCACCCCTCCACTTT. It yields the protein CASSHQGENSPLHF. The V gene is TRBV6-5, the J gene TRBJ1-6; 7 positions agree with TRBD1. The ends lost 5 bases at V and 7 bases at J; junction bases unmatched: 5. The CDR3 contains 14 residues. Germline V gene lookup returns CDR1 MNHEY and CDR2 SVGAGI.

V usage is TRBV6-5 and J usage is TRBJ1-2, with D maybe TRBD1 (6 bases). CDR3 length: 15 residues. The germline CDR1 and CDR2 sequences are MNHEY and SVGAGI. V was trimmed by 2 bases and J by 5 bases, leaving 15 bases between them. The CDR3 DNA reads as TGTGCCAGCAGTTACATTTCAAGGGGGTATTATGGCTACACCTTC. Translation: CASSYISRGYYGYTF.

This chain uses TRBV2 with TRBJ1-5; a possible D gene is TRBD1 (6 bases). In germline, CDR1 is SNHLY, CDR2 FYNNEI. The CDR3 totals 12 residues. Trimming stripped 9 bases from V and 6 bases from J, with 12 bases between. The CDR3 loop is CASRTVGQPQHF. CDR3 in DNA: TGTGCCAGTCGGACAGTTGGTCAGCCCCAGCATTTT.

The chain recombines TRBV10-3 with TRBJ2-4, with D perhaps being TRBD1 or TRBD2 (5 bases each). The CDR3 has 12 residues. Germline-derived CDR1 and CDR2 are ENHRY and SYGVKD. The V end was cut by 6 bases, the J end by 7 bases, with 10 bases between. CDR3 nucleotides: TGTGCCATCAGAGGGACGGAGAACATTCAGTACTTC. This gives the protein CAIRGTENIQYF.

J is TRBJ1-2 and V is TRBV4-3; D possibly corresponds to TRBD1 (5 bases). CDR1 is LGHNA, CDR2 YSLEER, per germline. This CDR3 is 18 amino acids long. Deletions cut 0 bases from V and 5 bases from J, with 22 bases between. The CDR3 here is CASSQDPLRGGTIYGYTF. The CDR3 region has the DNA TGCGCCAGCAGCCAAGATCCCCTACGCGGGGGTACAATATATGGCTACACCTTC.

The genes are TRBV6-1 and TRBJ2-7, with D unclear. The CDR3 runs to 14 residues. V was shortened by 2 bases and J by 2 bases, with 10 bases between the two germline ends. Germline values: CDR1 MNHNS, CDR2 SASEGT. DNA for the CDR3: TGTGCCAGCAGTGAATACTCGTTGGCCTACGAGCAGTACTTC. It encodes CASSEYSLAYEQYF.

The chain employs TRBV29-1 and TRBJ1-2; D gene unclear. V lost 1 base and J 8 bases, leaving 11 bases between the germline ends. The germline CDR1 and CDR2 sequences are SQVTM and ANQGSEA. The CDR3 totals 12 residues. The CDR3 DNA sequence: TGCAGCGTTGAAGTGGTCGGTGGGGGCTACACCTTC. This encodes CSVEVVGGGYTF.